The 21 T cell receptor beta chains below all came from one sample that was sequenced in a study of blood T cell repertoires in COVID-19. Sequencing was performed with immunoSEQ multiplex PCR; in TCRdb, only in-frame clones are kept and a portion is missing. The sample contains around 75,000 clones, 79% of which appear only once. Sample: peripheral blood. Source of these receptors: a woman older than 75 with active or convalescent COVID-19.

The sample holds a few counts of this clone. CDR3 sequence: CASSNGQAVGNTIYF. CDR3 DNA: TGTGCCAGCAGCAACGGACAGGCGGTGGGAAACACCATATATTTT. The gene calls are TRBV7-7 and TRBJ1-3, with 7 bases identical to TRBD1. Germline V CDR1 and CDR2: SSHAT, FNYEAQ (reference sequence). The CDR3 runs to 15 residues. Unmatched junction bases numbered 8, after V lost 5 bases and J lost 4 bases.

The chain couples TRBV7-9 to TRBJ2-7; 7 bases agree with TRBD1. J gave up 3 bases and V 4 bases, and 18 bases lay outside the gene matches. Germline loops: CDR1 SEHNR, CDR2 FQNEAQ (reference sequence). The CDR3 spans 18 residues. CDR3 sequence: CASSSALGLGQPIYEQYF. The CDR3 nucleotides read TGTGCCAGCAGCTCGGCATTGGGTTTGGGACAGCCTATCTACGAGCAGTACTTC. Variable domain in full (rest from reference TRBV7-9 and TRBJ2-7): DTGVSQNPRHKITKRGQNVTFRCDPISEHNRLYWYRQTLGQGPEFLTYFQNEAQLEKSRLLSDRFSAERPKGSFSTLEIQRTEQGDSAMYLCASSSALGLGQPIYEQYFGPGTRLTVT.

The V gene is TRBV6-5, the J gene TRBJ1-5; 9 nucleotides match TRBD1. The J segment lost 6 bases and the V segment lost 8 bases, leaving 11 bases of the junction unmatched. The germline gives CDR1 MNHEY, CDR2 SVGAGI. This CDR3 has 15 amino acids. This chain's CDR3 is CASGRQGGVSQPQHF. The CDR3 DNA reads as TGTGCCAGCGGGCGACAGGGGGGTGTTAGTCAGCCCCAGCATTTT.

This clone was recorded only once. This chain uses TRBV30 with TRBJ1-2, with D possibly TRBD1 on 6 matching bases. This CDR3 comprises 11 residues. V was trimmed by 2 bases and J by 5 bases, leaving 6 bases between them. The germline CDR1 and CDR2 sequences are GTSNPN and SVGIG (reference sequence). The CDR3 DNA follows: TGTGCCTGGAGTCAGGGGTATGGCTACACCTTC. It encodes CAWSQGYGYTF.

The CDR3 DNA sequence: TGCGCCAGCGCAACCCCGGCGAGGGCCAAAAACATTCAGTACTTC. This codes for CASATPARAKNIQYF. This chain uses TRBV4-1 with TRBJ2-4; D remains ambiguous. Germline V gene lookup returns CDR1 MGHRA and CDR2 YSYEKL. There are 15 residues in the CDR3. The ends were cut back, 8 bases at V and 1 base at J, with 15 bases in the middle.

This sequence joins TRBV23-1 and TRBJ1-6; D not certain. TRBV23-1 carries the ORF label, with uncertain function. V lost 0 bases and J lost 5, with 20 bases in between. This CDR3 contains 19 residues. The CDR3 region has the DNA TGCGCCAGCAGTCAATCCGGTGGTCGGGGAACGGATAATAATTCACCCCTCCACTTT. This gives the protein CASSQSGGRGTDNNSPLHF.

This clone was detected only a few times. CDR3 DNA: TGCGCCAGCAGCTTTTTAAATTCACCCCTCCACTTT. As protein: CASSFLNSPLHF. The chain employs TRBV5-1 and TRBJ1-6, with unresolved D. The germline gives CDR1 SGHRS, CDR2 YFSETQ. Trimming left V 2 bases short and J 7 bases short, with 4 bases between. The CDR3 length is 12 residues. The full variable domain, completed using reference TRBV5-1 and TRBJ1-6, is KAGVTQTPRYLIKTRGQQVTLSCSPISGHRSVSWYQQTPGQGLQFLFEYFSETQRNKGNFPGRFSGRQFSNSRSEMNVSTLELGDSALYLCASSFLNSPLHFGNGTRLTVT.

V is TRBV2 and J is TRBJ2-1; perhaps TRBD2 as D (5 bases). Between the trimmed V and J ends, which lost 1 base and 9 bases, there was a span of 10 bases. The CDR3 sequence is 13 residues long. The germline gives CDR1 SNHLY, CDR2 FYNNEI. CDR3 amino acids: CASSEVRAGEQFF. The CDR3 bases are TGTGCCAGCAGTGAAGTTAGGGCGGGTGAGCAGTTCTTC.

The genes are TRBV30 and TRBJ1-2; maybe TRBD1 (6 bases). Germline V CDR1 and CDR2: GTSNPN, SVGIG (reference sequence). The CDR3 is 17 residues long. V was trimmed by 2 bases and J by 8 bases, leaving 27 bases between them. In nucleotides, the CDR3 is TGTGCCTGGAGTCCTAAAGGGGGGGGGCGGAGGATTAGAGGCTACACCTTC. Residues: CAWSPKGGGRRIRGYTF.

This clone showed up just a few times. V usage is TRBV11-2 and J usage is TRBJ2-5, with 9 bases aligning to TRBD2. This CDR3 has 16 residues. The germline gives CDR1 SGHAT, CDR2 FQNNGV. With 5 bases clipped from V and 5 bases from J, the junction kept 12 bases outside the gene matches. This CDR3 is CASSRTGTSMPETQYF. The CDR3 region has the DNA TGTGCCAGCAGCCGAACCGGGACTAGCATGCCGGAGACCCAGTACTTC.

V usage is TRBV5-1 and J usage is TRBJ2-7, with a tentative D call TRBD2 (7 bases). The CDR3 is made up of 15 amino acids. Germline values: CDR1 SGHRS, CDR2 YFSETQ. V was pared by 1 base and J by 7 bases, with 18 bases between. CDR3 nucleotide sequence: TGCGCCAGCAGCTTGTTGTTGGGCAGGGGAGGGGAGCAGTACTTC. As protein: CASSLLLGRGGEQYF.

The gene calls are TRBV7-8 and TRBJ2-3, with TRBD2 matching over 7 bases. Germline V gives CDR1 SGHVS, CDR2 FQNEAQ. There are 15 residues in the CDR3. V lost 1 base, J lost 5 bases, and 6 bases stayed unmatched. The CDR3 is CASSLGAGVVDTQYF. CDR3 coding DNA: TGTGCCAGCAGCTTAGGGGCGGGAGTGGTAGATACGCAGTATTTT.

The J gene is TRBJ2-3, the V gene TRBV4-3, with 13 bases lining up with TRBD2. Germline CDR1 and CDR2: LGHNA and YSLEER. J lost 0 bases, V lost 0 bases, and 9 bases had no gene match. CDR3 length: 20 residues. The CDR3 reads CASSQDLTSGGAGSTDTQYF. CDR3 DNA sequence: TGCGCCAGCAGCCAAGATCTAACTAGCGGGGGGGCCGGCAGCACAGATACGCAGTATTTT.

The CDR3 protein is CASSLPSGGTSYEQYF. CDR3 DNA sequence: TGTGCCAGCAGCTTACCCTCGGGAGGGACCTCCTACGAGCAGTACTTC. The V call is TRBV13, the J call TRBJ2-7, with 8 bases fitting TRBD2. Germline values: CDR1 PRHDT, CDR2 FYEKMQ (reference sequence). J was trimmed by 0 bases and V by 2 bases; bases with no gene match: 6. This CDR3 spans 16 amino acids.

The rearrangement uses TRBV28 and TRBJ1-2; 11 bases line up with TRBD1. The V gene's germline CDR1 is MDHEN and CDR2 SYDVKM. V was clipped by 8 bases and J by 4 bases; unmatched bases: 3. CDR3 size: 13 residues. The CDR3, as DNA: TGTGCCAGCGGGACAGGGGGGGCCTATGGCTACACCTTC. Amino acids: CASGTGGAYGYTF.

This chain connects TRBV5-1 to TRBJ2-7, with TRBD1 identical over 10 bases. Per the germline V gene, CDR1 is SGHRS and CDR2 is YFSETQ. Trimming took 0 bases from V and 2 from J; bases not matched to a gene: 8. This CDR3 is built from 17 residues. This chain's CDR3 is CASSLVAGGQGAYEQYF. CDR3 nucleotides: TGCGCCAGCAGCTTGGTCGCCGGAGGACAGGGGGCCTACGAGCAGTACTTC.

V gene TRBV27 combines with J gene TRBJ1-6; 7 bases line up with TRBD1. The V segment lost 7 bases and the J segment 9 bases; nucleotides outside the gene matches: 9. Germline V lookup: CDR1 MNHEY, CDR2 SMNVEV (reference sequence). The CDR3 extends over 14 amino acids. The CDR3 region is CASTSGTVFSPLHF. CDR3 bases: TGTGCCAGCACGTCCGGGACAGTTTTTTCACCCCTCCACTTT.

This clone was seen only once. V is TRBV28 and J is TRBJ2-1; TRBD2 agrees at 11 bases. V lost 6 bases, J lost 4 bases, and 5 bases stayed unmatched. This CDR3 has 15 amino acids. Per the germline V gene, CDR1 is MDHEN and CDR2 is SYDVKM. The CDR3 bases are TGTGCCAGCAGGGGGGGGACTAGCGGTTACAATGAGCAGTTCTTC. The encoded protein is CASRGGTSGYNEQFF.

The genes are TRBV28 and TRBJ1-2; perhaps TRBD1 as D (6 bases). The CDR3 loop spans 14 amino acids. Trimming took off 6 bases at V and 2 bases at J, with 13 bases between the two ends. Germline values: CDR1 MDHEN, CDR2 SYDVKM. CDR3: CASSPTGINYGYTF. CDR3 nucleotide sequence: TGTGCCAGCAGCCCAACAGGGATCAACTATGGCTACACCTTC.

The rearrangement joins TRBV24-1 to TRBJ2-6; the D is unclear. The CDR3 sequence is 16 residues long. With 5 bases removed from V and 0 bases from J, the gap between germline ends came to 10 bases. CDR1 and CDR2 from the germline V gene are KGHDR and SFDVKD. CDR3 sequence: CATSVGRHSGANVLTF. The DNA for the CDR3 is TGTGCCACCAGTGTTGGGCGTCACTCTGGGGCCAACGTCCTGACTTTC.

The chain joins TRBV7-8 to TRBJ2-7; 7 bases are shared with TRBD2. With V trimmed by 2 bases and J by 0 bases, 4 bases remained unmatched. Germline V lookup: CDR1 SGHVS, CDR2 FQNEAQ. The CDR3 has 15 residues. The CDR3 loop is CASSLSGVSSYEQYF. CDR3 nucleotides: TGTGCCAGCAGCTTAAGCGGGGTTAGCTCCTACGAGCAGTACTTC.